These T cell receptor beta chains were read from a single sample in a study of T cell responses to AZD1222 COVID-19 vaccine. Data came from immunoSEQ multiplex PCR; TCRdb stores just in-frame clones and leaves some out. This sample has around 150,000 clones, with around 93% found just once. The source was peripheral blood, collected 28 days after the second AZD1222 dose. Every receptor here comes from an adult who received the AZD1222 COVID-19 vaccine. Each CDR3 is given with its conserved first and last residue. The D gene is left open where the match is weak. Expanded clones get a size class; other rows say once, few or many, or leave the size out.

cdr3_nt cdr3_aa d_call v_call clone_size j_call
TGTGCCAGCAGTTACTCTCCCGGTTCACCCCTCCACTTT CASSYSPGSPLHF - TRBV6-5 - TRBJ1-6
TGTGCCACCAGTGATTCAGTTTCCCAGCCCCAGCATTTT CATSDSVSQPQHF - TRBV24-1 - TRBJ1-5
TGTGCCAGCAGCGTAACAGATACGCAGTATTTT CASSVTDTQYF - TRBV7-2 - TRBJ2-3
TGTGCCGGAAGGAAGGGCGCGGGTTCCTCTGGAAACACCATATATTTT CAGRKGAGSSGNTIYF - TRBV2 - TRBJ1-3
TGTGCCAGCAGCCAAGCGGACGGGCCGCCTTACGAGCAGTACTTC CASSQADGPPYEQYF - TRBV3-1/TRBV3-2 - TRBJ2-7
TGTGCCAGCAGTAACAGACAGGGGGGAGGCTACACCTTC CASSNRQGGGYTF TRBD1 TRBV12-3/TRBV12-4 - TRBJ1-2
TGCAGCGTTGACCGGGGGGCAGGCACTGAAGCTTTCTTT CSVDRGAGTEAFF - TRBV29-1 - TRBJ1-1
TGTGCCAGCAGCGAACAGGGGGACGGCTACACCTTC CASSEQGDGYTF TRBD1 TRBV6-6 - TRBJ1-2
TGCGCCAGCAGGCTCAGGGGAGGCGGCACTGAAGCTTTCTTT CASRLRGGGTEAFF - TRBV5-1 - TRBJ1-1
TGTGCCAGCAGCTGGGGGGAGAGCATGTATGGCTACACCTTC CASSWGESMYGYTF - TRBV5-6 - TRBJ1-2
TGTGCCAGCAGCGACAGCGGCCGACTGTCGAACGAGCAGTACTTC CASSDSGRLSNEQYF - TRBV9 - TRBJ2-7
TGTGCCAGCAGTGAAATCTCCCTAGGCAGTTCACCCCTCCACTTT CASSEISLGSSPLHF - TRBV6-1 - TRBJ1-6
TGTGCCAGCAGCCGAACACTCGAGAGAGAGACCCAGTACTTC CASSRTLERETQYF - TRBV5-4 - TRBJ2-5
TGTGCCAGCAGTAAACCAGCGGGGGGCGTGGACGAGCAGTACTTC CASSKPAGGVDEQYF TRBD2 TRBV27 once TRBJ2-7
TGCGCCAGCAGCCCTACGTCAGGGACCCCCAGTGAGCAGTTCTTC CASSPTSGTPSEQFF - TRBV5-1 - TRBJ2-1
TGTGCCAGCAGAGAGAGGGCCTATGGCTACACCTTC CASRERAYGYTF - TRBV6-6 - TRBJ1-2
TGTGCCAGCAGCTCACCGAGGGACCGCCACGAGCAGTACTTC CASSSPRDRHEQYF - TRBV7-9 - TRBJ2-7
TGTGCCAGCAGTTTATGGCCGGGGGAGACCCAGTACTTC CASSLWPGETQYF - TRBV27 - TRBJ2-5
TGTGCCACCAGCGTCGGGACTAGACACTACAATGAGCAGTTCTTC CATSVGTRHYNEQFF TRBD2 TRBV15 - TRBJ2-1